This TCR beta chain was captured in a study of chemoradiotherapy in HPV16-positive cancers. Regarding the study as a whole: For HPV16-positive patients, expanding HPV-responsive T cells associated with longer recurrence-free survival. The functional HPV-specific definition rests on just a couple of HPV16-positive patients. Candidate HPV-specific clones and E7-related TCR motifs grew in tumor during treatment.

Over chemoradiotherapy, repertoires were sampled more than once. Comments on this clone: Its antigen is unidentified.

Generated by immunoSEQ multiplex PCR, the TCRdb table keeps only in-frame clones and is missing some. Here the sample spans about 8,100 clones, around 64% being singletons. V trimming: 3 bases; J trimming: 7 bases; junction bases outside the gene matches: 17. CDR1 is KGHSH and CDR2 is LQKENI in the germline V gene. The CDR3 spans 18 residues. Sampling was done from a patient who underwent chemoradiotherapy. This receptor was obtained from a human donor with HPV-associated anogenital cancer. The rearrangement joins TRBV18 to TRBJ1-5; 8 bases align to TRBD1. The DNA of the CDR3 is TGTGCCAGCTCACCTAACGCCGGGACAGGCCATCGGGGACAGCCCCAGCATTTT. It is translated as CASSPNAGTGHRGQPQHF.